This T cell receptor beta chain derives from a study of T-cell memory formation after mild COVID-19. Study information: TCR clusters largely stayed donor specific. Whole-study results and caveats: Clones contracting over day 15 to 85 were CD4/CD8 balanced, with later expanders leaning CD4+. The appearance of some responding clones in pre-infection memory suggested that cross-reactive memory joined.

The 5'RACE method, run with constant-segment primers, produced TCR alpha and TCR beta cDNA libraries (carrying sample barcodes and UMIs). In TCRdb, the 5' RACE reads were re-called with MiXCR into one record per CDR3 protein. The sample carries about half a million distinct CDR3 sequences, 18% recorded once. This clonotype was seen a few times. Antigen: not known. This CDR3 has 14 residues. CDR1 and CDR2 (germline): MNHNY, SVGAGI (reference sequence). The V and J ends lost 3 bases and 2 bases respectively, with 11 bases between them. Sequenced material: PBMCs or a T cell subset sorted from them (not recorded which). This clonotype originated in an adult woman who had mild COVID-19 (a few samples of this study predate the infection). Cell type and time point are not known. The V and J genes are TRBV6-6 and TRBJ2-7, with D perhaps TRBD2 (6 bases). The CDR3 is CASSYRDLPYEQYF. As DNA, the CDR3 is TGTGCCAGCAGTTATAGGGACTTACCCTACGAGCAGTACTTC.